The 6 T cell receptor beta chains presented below share a single source sample, sequenced in a study of CD8+ T cells in alopecia areata. Treatment described: oral pan-JAK inhibitor, 5-10 mg twice daily. After isolation, RNA underwent reverse transcription to generate cDNA as the sequencing template. The protocol was immunoSEQ multiplex PCR, while the TCRdb copy is restricted to in-frame clones and leaves out a portion. The sample has around 100,000 clones, approximately 55% seen once. This sample comprised CD4+ T cells sorted from blood, obtained at week 24, from a patient treated with tofacitinib. The receptors were sampled from a human donor with alopecia areata.

This clone was counted only a few times. As DNA, the CDR3 is TGTGCCAGCAGCGCACACCCAGGGTCCCAAGAGACCCAGTACTTC. Amino acids: CASSAHPGSQETQYF. V and J are TRBV7-9 and TRBJ2-5; TRBD1 might be the D (5 bases). Germline CDR1 reads SEHNR; CDR2 reads FQNEAQ (reference sequence). Deletions cut 5 bases from V and 1 base from J, with 14 bases between. This CDR3 comprises 15 residues.

This clone was seen more than once but under ten times. The chain joins TRBV7-2 to TRBJ1-1, with a possible D match to TRBD1 (5 bases). V lost 2 bases to trimming and J lost 0 bases, with 7 bases between them. CDR1 and CDR2 from the germline V gene are SGHTA and FQGNSA. The CDR3 spans 14 residues. The CDR3 region is CASSLSGVNTEAFF. DNA of the CDR3: TGTGCCAGCAGCTTATCGGGGGTGAACACTGAAGCTTTCTTT.

This clone showed up just once. This same CDR3 is encoded by further DNA sequences in the sample. The gene calls are TRBV29-1 and TRBJ1-1; no firm D call. Per germline, CDR1 SQVTM and CDR2 ANQGSEA. The CDR3 is 13 residues long. V lost 1 base and J lost 0, with 6 bases in between. The CDR3 sequence: CSVEGRMNTEAFF. For the CDR3, the DNA is TGCAGCGTTGAAGGACGTATGAACACTGAAGCTTTCTTT.

The chain links TRBV7-9 to TRBJ2-4, with D perhaps given as TRBD1 or TRBD2 (5 bases each). CDR3 length: 16 residues. Per the germline V gene, CDR1 is SEHNR and CDR2 is FQNEAQ (reference sequence). Trimming pared 5 bases from V and 5 bases from J, leaving 19 bases between. DNA of the CDR3: TGTGCCAGCAGCCCCACGAGGGGCCGAGCTGAAAACATTCAGTACTTC. Residues: CASSPTRGRAENIQYF.

This clone came up once. The CDR3: CASSQGWHGSPLHF. The CDR3 DNA reads TGTGCCAGCAGTCAAGGGTGGCATGGCTCACCCCTCCACTTT. This chain links TRBV6-5 with TRBJ1-6, with unresolved D. Germline CDR1 reads MNHEY; CDR2 reads SVGAGI. The CDR3 consists of 14 residues. The V and J ends lost 5 bases and 10 bases respectively, with 15 bases between them.

This clone appeared a few times. V is TRBV30 and J is TRBJ1-5; 7 bases are shared with TRBD1. Germline V gene data show CDR1 as GTSNPN and CDR2 as SVGIG (reference sequence). The CDR3 has 13 amino acids. Trimming took 7 bases from V and 3 from J; bases not matched to a gene: 6. The chain's CDR3 is CAYSGGVNQPQHF. The DNA for the CDR3 is TGTGCCTATTCAGGGGGAGTCAATCAGCCCCAGCATTTT. The whole variable domain, filled in from reference TRBV30 and TRBJ1-5, reads SQTIHQWPATLVQPVGSPLSLECTVEGTSNPNLYWYRQAAGRGLQLLFYSVGIGQISSEVPQNLSASRPQDRQFILSSKKLLLSDSGFYLCAYSGGVNQPQHFGDGTRLSIL.